A single sample is the source of the 24 T cell receptor beta chains below, sequenced in a study of blood T cell repertoires in COVID-19. Sequencing used immunoSEQ multiplex PCR; TCRdb keeps in-frame clones, though not all of them. The sample has some 240,000 clones, 85% seen once. Sequenced input: PBMCs or T cells enriched from blood (not recorded which). These receptor sequences come from a woman aged 45-60 years who had been exposed to COVID-19.

The chain uses TRBV5-8 and TRBJ1-1; 7 bases align to TRBD1. Per germline, CDR1 SGHTS and CDR2 YDEGEE. J gave up 3 bases and V 5 bases, and 7 bases lay outside the gene matches. The CDR3 runs 14 residues. The DNA for the CDR3 is TGTGCCAGCAGAAGGACAGGCCGGGACACTGAAGCTTTCTTT. Encoded protein: CASRRTGRDTEAFF.

This clone was found many times. V is TRBV11-2 and J is TRBJ1-6; D remains ambiguous. This CDR3 comprises 14 residues. The germline gives CDR1 SGHAT, CDR2 FQNNGV. V gave up 1 base and J gave up 7 bases, with 8 bases separating them. CDR3 bases: TGTGCCAGCAGCTTAGGCGGTAACAATTCACCCCTCCACTTT. It specifies CASSLGGNNSPLHF. Together with reference TRBV11-2 and TRBJ1-6, the CDR3 gives the full variable domain: EAGVAQSPRYKIIEKRQSVAFWCNPISGHATLYWYQQILGQGPKLLIQFQNNGVVDDSQLPKDRFSAERLKGVDSTLKIQPAKLEDSAVYLCASSLGGNNSPLHFGNGTRLTVT.

V gene TRBV21-1 combines with J gene TRBJ2-3; the DNA was not used to check the table's D call, TRBD1. TRBV21-1 is reported as a pseudogene. This CDR3 spans 17 amino acids. CDR3 region: CASSKAGTGSSTDTQYF. The CDR3 nucleotides are TGTGCCAGCAGCAAAGCCGGGACAGGTTCTAGCACAGATACGCAGTATTTT.

The rearrangement joins TRBV5-8 to TRBJ1-5; D might be TRBD1 (6 bases). The germline gives CDR1 SGHTS, CDR2 YDEGEE. Trimming left V 4 bases short and J 8 bases short, with 16 bases between. The CDR3 has 14 residues. The CDR3 is CASSLRGPAKPQHF. CDR3 sequence (DNA): TGTGCCAGCAGCCTCAGGGGCCCAGCGAAGCCCCAGCATTTT.

The genes are TRBV19 and TRBJ1-1; a possible D gene is TRBD1 (5 bases). The CDR3 has 14 residues. Trimming left V 4 bases short and J 12 bases short, with 21 bases between. Germline-derived CDR1 and CDR2 are LNHDA and SQIVND (reference sequence). The CDR3 DNA is TGTGCCAGTAGTACTAGGGCAGGAGCTTCAGGGACTTTCTTT. Protein: CASSTRAGASGTFF. The entire variable domain, with the rest obtained from reference TRBV19 and TRBJ1-1, is as follows: DGGITQSPKYLFRKEGQNVTLSCEQNLNHDAMYWYRQDPGQGLRLIYYSQIVNDFQKGDIAEGYSVSREKKESFPLTVTSAQKNPTAFYLCASSTRAGASGTFFGQGTRLTVV.

This chain joins TRBV7-9 and TRBJ1-2; unclear D gene. V was shortened by 1 base and J by 4 bases, with 7 bases between the two germline ends. The germline V gene has CDR1 SEHNR and CDR2 FQNEAQ (reference sequence). The CDR3 is 13 amino acids. The CDR3 region has the DNA TGTGCCAGCAGCTTAGTACTCGGCTATGGCTACACCTTC. This codes for CASSLVLGYGYTF.

V is TRBV11-2 and J is TRBJ1-1; 7 positions match TRBD1. Germline values: CDR1 SGHAT, CDR2 FQNNGV. The V segment lost 0 bases and the J segment 0 bases; nucleotides outside the gene matches: 7. The CDR3 totals 17 residues. As DNA, the CDR3 is TGTGCCAGCAGCTTAGAGAGGGACAGTCGAATGAACACTGAAGCTTTCTTT. This codes for CASSLERDSRMNTEAFF.

The genes are TRBV27 and TRBJ1-1; 7 nucleotides agree with TRBD1. Germline V CDR1 and CDR2: MNHEY, SMNVEV (reference sequence). The J segment lost 0 bases and the V segment lost 5 bases, leaving 0 bases of the junction unmatched. The CDR3 spans 13 residues. The CDR3 loop reads CASSTGVNTEAFF. CDR3 bases: TGTGCCAGCAGTACAGGGGTGAACACTGAAGCTTTCTTT.

The gene calls are TRBV5-1 and TRBJ2-2, with 8 bases matching TRBD1. Trimming took 1 base from V and 5 from J; bases not matched to a gene: 1. This CDR3 region has 14 residues. The V gene's germline CDR1 is SGHRS and CDR2 YFSETQ. The CDR3 bases are TGCGCCAGCAGCTTGCAGGGGGCGACCGGGGAGCTGTTTTTT. This gives the protein CASSLQGATGELFF.

The chain carries TRBV5-5 and TRBJ1-2; D gene unclear. V lost 4 bases and J 1 base, leaving 8 bases between the germline ends. This CDR3 has 13 amino acids. Per the germline V gene, CDR1 is SGHKS and CDR2 is YYEKEE (reference sequence). CDR3 sequence (DNA): TGTGCCAGCAGCCCGAGCGTTAACTATGGCTACACCTTC. It yields the protein CASSPSVNYGYTF.

This clone appeared once. The chain employs TRBV18 and TRBJ1-6, with D unresolved. Germline assignment: CDR1 KGHSH and CDR2 LQKENI. This CDR3 is built from 15 residues. Trimming removed 2 bases from V and 5 bases from J, with 10 bases in between. The CDR3 sequence: CASSPGGSNNSPLHF. CDR3 DNA: TGTGCCAGCTCACCAGGCGGGTCAAATAATTCACCCCTCCACTTT.

This clone has a count of ten or more. The chain employs TRBV10-3 and TRBJ2-2; D ambiguous. This CDR3 has 13 amino acids. The germline gives CDR1 ENHRY, CDR2 SYGVKD. The ends were cut back, 7 bases at V and 5 bases at J, with 11 bases in the middle. The CDR3 region has the DNA TGTGCCATCACCCCGACACCGACCGGGGAGCTGTTTTTT. Its translation is CAITPTPTGELFF.

The V gene is TRBV5-6, the J gene TRBJ1-1; 10 bases are shared with TRBD1. J lost 6 bases, V lost 2 bases, and 7 bases had no gene match. Germline values: CDR1 SGHDT, CDR2 YYEEEE. The CDR3 is made up of 15 amino acids. CDR3 DNA: TGTGCCAGCAGCTTCGACCCTGGGACAGGGGCTGAAGCTTTCTTT. Protein product: CASSFDPGTGAEAFF.

The chain uses TRBV27 and TRBJ2-1; 13 bases are a match to TRBD2. Per the germline V gene, CDR1 is MNHEY and CDR2 is SMNVEV (reference sequence). The V and J ends lost 7 bases and 10 bases, in that order; junction bases with no gene match: 10. The CDR3 covers 15 residues. The CDR3 is CASTTGLAGIGEQFF. The DNA for the CDR3 is TGTGCCAGCACCACGGGACTAGCGGGGATAGGCGAGCAGTTCTTC.

This sequence joins TRBV16 and TRBJ1-3, with TRBD1 as a possible D gene (5 bases). The CDR3 extends over 15 amino acids. Trimming took off 4 bases at V and 2 bases at J, with 12 bases between the two ends. Germline V CDR1 and CDR2: KGHSY, FQNENV. The chain's CDR3 is CASSPLGQAGNTIYF. In nucleotides, the CDR3 is TGTGCCAGCAGCCCTCTCGGACAAGCTGGAAACACCATATATTTT. The variable domain in full, completed from reference TRBV16 and TRBJ1-3, reads GEEVAQTPKHLVRGEGQKAKLYCAPIKGHSYVFWYQQVLKNEFKFLISFQNENVFDETGMPKERFSAKCLPNSPCSLEIQATKLEDSAVYFCASSPLGQAGNTIYFGEGSWLTVV.

V is TRBV28 and J is TRBJ2-3; D possibly corresponds to TRBD2 (6 bases). This CDR3 is 15 amino acids long. Germline V gene lookup returns CDR1 MDHEN and CDR2 SYDVKM. V lost 3 bases and J lost 1, with 11 bases in between. CDR3 sequence (DNA): TGTGCCAGCAGTTTGTCCGGGGAGGGCACAGATACGCAGTATTTT. This sequence encodes CASSLSGEGTDTQYF.

The chain links TRBV5-1 to TRBJ2-5; 9 nucleotides agree with TRBD2. The CDR3 is made up of 15 amino acids. After removal of 4 bases from V and 4 bases from J, the junction contained 8 bases not matched to a gene. Germline CDR1 SGHRS, CDR2 YFSETQ. CDR3 protein: CASSQRGAPGETQYF. The CDR3, as DNA: TGCGCCAGCAGCCAGCGGGGGGCGCCGGGAGAGACCCAGTACTTC.

The chain couples TRBV6-4 to TRBJ1-2, with 9 bases fitting TRBD1. V dropped 2 bases and J dropped 6; count of bases not matched to a gene: 1. The CDR3 covers 13 residues. Germline V gene sequence: CDR1 MRHNA, CDR2 SNTAGT. CDR3 amino acids: CASSDRTGDGYTF. CDR3 bases: TGTGCCAGCAGTGACAGGACAGGGGATGGCTACACCTTC.

The chain has TRBV3-1 (or the pseudogene TRBV3-2) and TRBJ1-2; 8 bases align to TRBD1. The CDR3 consists of 14 residues. The trim removed 2 bases at V and 6 bases at J, leaving 5 bases unmatched. In germline, CDR1 is LGHDT, CDR2 YNNKEL (reference sequence). The CDR3 sequence: CASSQTTGDNGYTF. CDR3 DNA sequence: TGTGCCAGCAGCCAAACGACAGGGGATAATGGCTACACCTTC.

V usage is TRBV11-2 and J usage is TRBJ2-4, with a weak D call TRBD2 (5 bases). The V gene's germline CDR1 is SGHAT and CDR2 FQNNGV. The CDR3 has 16 residues. Trimming removed 5 bases at V and 2 bases at J, with 16 bases between. CDR3 sequence (DNA): TGTGCCAGCAGCCACTATGCCGGGATCTCCAAAAACATTCAGTACTTC. Residues: CASSHYAGISKNIQYF.

The chain employs TRBV5-1 and TRBJ2-1; 10 bases fit TRBD1. The germline CDR1 and CDR2 sequences are SGHRS and YFSETQ. This CDR3 is built from 16 residues. Losses at the gene ends were 4 bases for V and 4 bases for J; bases not matched to a gene: 8. CDR3 nucleotides: TGCGCCAGCAGCCCTGGGACAGGGGCCTCATACAATGAGCAGTTCTTC. Protein sequence: CASSPGTGASYNEQFF.

Notes on this clone: The same CDR3 is also encoded by other DNA sequences in this sample. The J gene is TRBJ1-5, the V gene TRBV12-3 or TRBV12-4; D may be TRBD1 (6 bases). CDR3 length equals 13 residues. Trimming took off 2 bases at V and 6 bases at J, with 8 bases between the two ends. The CDR3 spells CASSLRGGQPQHF. CDR3 nucleotide sequence: TGTGCCAGCAGTTTAAGAGGGGGTCAGCCCCAGCATTTT.

The chain has TRBV5-5 and TRBJ1-1, with 7 bases fitting TRBD1. Germline-derived CDR1 and CDR2 are SGHKS and YYEKEE (reference sequence). The CDR3 sequence is 11 residues long. V lost 4 bases and J lost 6; bases outside the gene matches: 0. CDR3 nucleotide sequence: TGTGCCAGCAGCCAGGGGGCTGAAGCTTTCTTT. Its translation: CASSQGAEAFF.

J is TRBJ2-1 and V is TRBV9; D is ambiguous. Trimming cost V 4 bases and J 2 bases, with 13 bases left between them. The CDR3 sequence is 15 residues long. Germline assignment: CDR1 SGDLS and CDR2 YYNGEE. The CDR3 coding sequence is TGTGCCAGCAGCTCCGGCAACGGAGCCTACAATGAGCAGTTCTTC. Protein sequence: CASSSGNGAYNEQFF.